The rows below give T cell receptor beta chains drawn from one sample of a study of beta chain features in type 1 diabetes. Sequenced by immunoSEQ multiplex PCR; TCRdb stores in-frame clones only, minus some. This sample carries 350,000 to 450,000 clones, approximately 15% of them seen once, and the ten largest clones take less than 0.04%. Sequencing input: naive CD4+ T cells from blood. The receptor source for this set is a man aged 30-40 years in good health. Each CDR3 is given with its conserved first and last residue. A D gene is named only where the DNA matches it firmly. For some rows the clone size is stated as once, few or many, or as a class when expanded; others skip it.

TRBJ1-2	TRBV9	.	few	CASRGSGDYGYTF	TGTGCCAGCAGAGGTAGTGGGGACTATGGCTACACCTTC
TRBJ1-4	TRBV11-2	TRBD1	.	CASSLGQGYEKLFF	TGTGCCAGCAGCTTGGGACAGGGGTATGAAAAACTGTTTTTT
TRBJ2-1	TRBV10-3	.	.	CAIRGINNEQFF	TGTGCCATCAGGGGGATAAACAATGAGCAGTTCTTC
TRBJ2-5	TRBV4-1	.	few	CASSQDRARTQYF	TGCGCCAGCAGCCAAGATCGGGCTAGGACCCAGTACTTC
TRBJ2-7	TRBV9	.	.	CASSVDITYEQYF	TGTGCCAGCAGCGTAGACATCACCTACGAGCAGTACTTC
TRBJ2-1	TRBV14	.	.	CASSPRGLRGTNNEQFF	TGTGCCAGCAGCCCCCGCGGTTTGCGCGGGACGAACAATGAGCAGTTCTTC
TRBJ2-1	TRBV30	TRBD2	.	CAWKVPERTSGRAIFF	TGTGCCTGGAAGGTCCCCGAACGGACTAGCGGGAGGGCCATATTCTTC
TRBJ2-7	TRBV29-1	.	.	CSVGGTSYEQYF	TGCAGCGTGGGGGGAACCTCCTACGAGCAGTACTTC
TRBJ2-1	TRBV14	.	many	CASSQEWGLGEQFF	TGTGCCAGCAGCCAAGAGTGGGGGCTGGGTGAGCAGTTCTTC
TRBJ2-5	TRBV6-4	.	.	CASSGDEETQYF	TGTGCCAGCAGTGGGGATGAAGAGACCCAGTACTTC
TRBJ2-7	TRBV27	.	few	CASSGQSEQYF	TGTGCCAGCAGTGGACAGTCCGAGCAGTACTTC
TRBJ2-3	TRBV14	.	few	CASSQFDRDTQYF	TGTGCCAGCAGCCAGTTCGATAGGGATACGCAGTATTTT
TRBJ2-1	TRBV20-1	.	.	CSARGTNEQFF	TGCAGTGCTAGAGGGACCAATGAGCAGTTCTTC
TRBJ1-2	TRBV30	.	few	CAWRYAGYGYTF	TGTGCCTGGCGGTATGCAGGGTATGGCTACACCTTC
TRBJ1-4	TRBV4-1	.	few	CASSRGIGEKLFF	TGCGCCAGCAGCAGAGGGATTGGCGAAAAACTGTTTTTT
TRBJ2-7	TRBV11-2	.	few	CASSLVLSAYEQYF	TGTGCCAGCAGCTTAGTATTAAGTGCCTACGAGCAGTACTTC
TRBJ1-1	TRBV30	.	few	CAWTLTGPAFF	TGTGCCTGGACCCTTACAGGGCCAGCTTTCTTT
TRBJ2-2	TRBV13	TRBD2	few	CASSTYSGRTNTGELFF	TGTGCCAGCAGCACGTATAGCGGGAGGACGAACACCGGGGAGCTGTTTTTT
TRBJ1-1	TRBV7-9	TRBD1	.	CASSSTGKFRAFF	TGTGCCAGCAGCTCGACAGGGAAGTTTCGAGCTTTCTTT
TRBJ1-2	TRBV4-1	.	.	CASTKLFTEGDYGYTF	TGCGCCAGCACGAAGCTTTTTACAGAAGGAGACTATGGCTACACCTTC
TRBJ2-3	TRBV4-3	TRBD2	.	CASSQISGSGTDTQYF	TGCGCCAGCAGCCAGATCAGCGGGAGTGGCACAGATACGCAGTATTTT
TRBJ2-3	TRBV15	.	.	CATSRYADTQYF	TGTGCCACCAGCAGATACGCAGATACGCAGTATTTT
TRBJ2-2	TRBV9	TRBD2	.	CASSVDIAGVSGELFF	TGTGCCAGCAGCGTAGATATAGCGGGAGTGTCCGGGGAGCTGTTTTTT
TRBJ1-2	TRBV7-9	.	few	CASSLGEGGYTF	TGTGCCAGCAGCTTAGGGGAAGGGGGCTACACCTTC
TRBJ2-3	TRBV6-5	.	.	CASSSPTDTQYF	TGTGCCAGCAGTTCCCCGACCGATACGCAGTATTTT
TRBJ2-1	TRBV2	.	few	CASRALVRNEQFF	TGTGCCAGCAGAGCACTAGTGCGCAATGAGCAGTTCTTC
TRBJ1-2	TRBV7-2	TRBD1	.	CASSLRTGDRGYTF	TGTGCCAGCAGCTTACGGACAGGGGATCGTGGCTACACCTTC
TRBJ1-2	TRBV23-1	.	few	CASSLGWIDGYTF	TGCGCCAGCAGTCTCGGCTGGATTGATGGCTACACCTTC
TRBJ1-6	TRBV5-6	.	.	CASSSGQGINSPLHF	TGTGCCAGCAGCTCGGGACAAGGAATAAATTCACCCCTCCACTTT
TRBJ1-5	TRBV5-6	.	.	CASSLGGDNQPQHF	TGTGCCAGCAGCTTGGGGGGTGACAATCAGCCCCAGCATTTT
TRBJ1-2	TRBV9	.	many	CASSRSDSTGYTF	TGTGCCAGCAGTCGTTCAGACTCGACGGGCTACACCTTC
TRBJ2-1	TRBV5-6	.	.	CASSLWISPNEQFF	TGTGCCAGCAGCTTGTGGATCAGTCCCAATGAGCAGTTCTTC
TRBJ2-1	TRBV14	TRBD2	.	CASSQIAGGPYEQFF	TGTGCCAGCAGCCAGATAGCGGGAGGGCCCTATGAGCAGTTCTTC
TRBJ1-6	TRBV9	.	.	CASSGGGVNSPLHF	TGTGCCAGCAGCGGAGGGGGTGTAAATTCACCCCTCCACTTT
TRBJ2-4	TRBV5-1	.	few	CASRRPGAENIQYF	TGCGCCAGCAGGAGGCCAGGGGCAGAAAACATTCAGTACTTC
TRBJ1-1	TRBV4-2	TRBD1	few	CASSTTAQGATEAFF	TGTGCCAGCAGCACTACGGCCCAGGGGGCGACTGAAGCTTTCTTT
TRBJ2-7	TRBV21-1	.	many	CASSRDRNYEQYF	TGTGCCAGCAGTAGGGACAGGAATTACGAGCAGTACTTC
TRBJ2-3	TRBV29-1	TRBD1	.	CSVTGDFTDTQYF	TGCAGCGTAACAGGGGATTTCACAGATACGCAGTATTTT
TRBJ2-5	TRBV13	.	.	CASSSWAGETQYF	TGTGCCAGCAGCTCATGGGCTGGCGAGACCCAGTACTTC
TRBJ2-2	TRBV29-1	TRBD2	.	CSARNSGSGELFF	TGCAGCGCCAGAAATAGCGGGAGCGGGGAGCTGTTTTTT
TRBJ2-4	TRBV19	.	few	CASSISLAKNIQYF	TGTGCCAGTAGTATATCACTAGCCAAAAACATTCAGTACTTC
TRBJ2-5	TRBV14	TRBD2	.	CASSQISGSRETQYF	TGTGCCAGCAGCCAGATTAGCGGGAGTAGGGAGACCCAGTACTTC
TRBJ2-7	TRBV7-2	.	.	CASSFPRTYEQYF	TGTGCCAGCAGCTTTCCCAGGACCTACGAGCAGTACTTC
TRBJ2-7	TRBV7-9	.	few	CASSRRPLTDEQYF	TGTGCCAGCAGCCGCCGGCCCCTTACGGACGAGCAGTACTTC
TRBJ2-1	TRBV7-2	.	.	CASSLGRGAQAGSYNEQFF	TGTGCCAGCAGCTTAGGCAGGGGTGCCCAGGCTGGCTCCTACAATGAGCAGTTCTTC
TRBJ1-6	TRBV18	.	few	CASSPEGNSPLHF	TGTGCCAGCTCACCGGAGGGAAATTCACCCCTCCACTTT
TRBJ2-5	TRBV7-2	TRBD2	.	CASSLAWTRGQETQYF	TGTGCCAGCAGCTTAGCGTGGACTAGAGGGCAAGAGACCCAGTACTTC
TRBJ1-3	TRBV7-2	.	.	CASSVSSGNTIYF	TGTGCCAGCAGCGTAAGCTCTGGAAACACCATATATTTT
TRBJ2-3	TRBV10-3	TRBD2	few	CAITGTSGRDTQYF	TGTGCCATCACCGGGACTAGCGGCCGGGATACGCAGTATTTT
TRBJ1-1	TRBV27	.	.	CASSFRGRMNTEAFF	TGTGCCAGCAGTTTCCGGGGCAGAATGAACACTGAAGCTTTCTTT
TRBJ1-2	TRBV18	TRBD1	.	CASSTSQGADGYTF	TGTGCCAGCTCCACCTCGCAGGGGGCGGATGGCTACACCTTC
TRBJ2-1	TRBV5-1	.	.	CASSADSYNEQFF	TGCGCCAGCAGCGCGGATTCCTACAATGAGCAGTTCTTC
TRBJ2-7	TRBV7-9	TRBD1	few	CASSPGTAYSYEQYF	TGTGCCAGCAGCCCGGGGACAGCATACTCCTACGAGCAGTACTTC
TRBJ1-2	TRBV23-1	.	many	CASSRARELYGYTF	TGCGCCAGCAGTAGAGCTAGGGAACTATATGGCTACACCTTC
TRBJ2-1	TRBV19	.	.	CASSIVRTAYSYNEQFF	TGTGCCAGTAGTATAGTAAGGACAGCCTACTCCTACAATGAGCAGTTCTTC
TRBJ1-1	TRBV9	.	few	CASSKAGIGAEAFF	TGTGCCTCTTCCAAGGCGGGGATAGGAGCTGAAGCTTTCTTT
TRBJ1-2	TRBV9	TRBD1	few	CASSETGVELYGYTF	TGTGCCAGCAGCGAAACAGGGGTTGAGCTCTATGGCTACACCTTC
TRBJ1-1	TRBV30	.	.	CAWEDAQEAFF	TGTGCCTGGGAAGACGCGCAGGAGGCTTTCTTT
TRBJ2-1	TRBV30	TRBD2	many	CAWSLAGGSYNEQFF	TGTGCCTGGAGCCTAGCGGGCGGCTCCTACAATGAGCAGTTCTTC